The clone carrying this T cell receptor beta chain was picked up one time. In the original workflow: From reference gene primer amplification, estimates of nucleated cell counts were derived. Generated by immunoSEQ multiplex PCR, the TCRdb table keeps only in-frame clones and is missing some. Clone size and the V and J calls come from that table; the DNA yielded D and trimming. This table has fewer than 600,000 clones, 89% appearing once. Unmatched junction bases numbered 8, after V lost 2 bases and J lost 7 bases. Germline V gene lookup returns CDR1 MNHEY and CDR2 SMNVEV (reference sequence). The CDR3 sequence is 15 residues long. These data originate in a study of blood T cell repertoires in COVID-19. Study information: COVID-19 samples from acute and convalescent phases originated in the United States, Italy and Spain. From T cells, B-cell-depleted T cells, or PBMCs came the material, which was cDNA or gDNA.

Seattle patients were enrolled during active infection and followed longitudinally. V and J are TRBV27 and TRBJ1-1, with 9 bases that match TRBD1. The receptor's source is a man in his late teens or twenties with COVID-19, enrolled during active disease. Input material: peripheral blood. CDR3 region: CASSLRGGQGGEAFF. The CDR3 bases are TGTGCCAGCAGTTTAAGAGGGGGACAGGGAGGTGAAGCTTTCTTT.